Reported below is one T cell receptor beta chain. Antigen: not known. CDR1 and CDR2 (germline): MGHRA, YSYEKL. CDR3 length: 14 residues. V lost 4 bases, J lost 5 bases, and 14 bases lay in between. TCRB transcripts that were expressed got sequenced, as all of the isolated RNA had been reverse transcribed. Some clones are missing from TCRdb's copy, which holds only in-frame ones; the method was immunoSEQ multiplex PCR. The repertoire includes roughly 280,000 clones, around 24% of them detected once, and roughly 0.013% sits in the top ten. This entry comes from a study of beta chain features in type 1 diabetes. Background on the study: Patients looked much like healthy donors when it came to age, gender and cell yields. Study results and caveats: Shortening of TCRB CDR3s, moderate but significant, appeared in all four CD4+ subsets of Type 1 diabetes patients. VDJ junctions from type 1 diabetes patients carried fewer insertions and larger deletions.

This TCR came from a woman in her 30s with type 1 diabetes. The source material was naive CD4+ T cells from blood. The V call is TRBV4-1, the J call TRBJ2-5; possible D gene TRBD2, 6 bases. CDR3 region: CASSLGGPSETQYF. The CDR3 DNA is TGCGCCAGCAGCCTCGGGGGACCTAGCGAGACCCAGTACTTC.